These T cell receptor beta chains were read from a single sample in a study of T-cell reconstitution after alpha-beta-depleted transplantation in children. TCRdb redid the calling of the PCR reads with MiXCR, one entry per CDR3 protein. This table holds about 91,000 distinct CDR3 sequences, approximately 8.4% found once. The material was PBMCs from the stem cell graft donor, obtained from the stem cell graft. The origin of the receptors is a human donor who donated a stem cell graft to a child with congenital amegakaryocytic thrombocytopenia. Both conserved end residues are part of each CDR3. Fields, in order: clone size, V gene, D gene, J gene, CDR3 DNA, CDR3 protein. D genes are given only for firm matches. The size entry is marked missing in some rows and otherwise reads once, few, many or a size class.

many	TRBV12-3/TRBV12-4	TRBD2	TRBJ2-7	TGTGCCAGCAGTGGGCTAGCGGGAATCTACGAGCAGTACTTC	CASSGLAGIYEQYF
medium-sized	TRBV20-1	TRBD1	TRBJ1-2	TGCAGTGCTAGAGGGATGGACAGGGGCTATGGCTACACCTTC	CSARGMDRGYGYTF
NA	TRBV30	TRBD1	TRBJ1-1	TGTGCCTGGAGCCTCAGGGGGTACGACACTGAAGCTTTCTTT	CAWSLRGYDTEAFF
many	TRBV5-1	NA	TRBJ1-2	TGCGCCAGCAGCCCCCGAGGCGGGGGCTCTATAAACGGCTACACCTTC	CASSPRGGGSINGYTF
few	TRBV20-1	TRBD1	TRBJ2-7	TGCAGTGCTCCTCTGGACAGGGGGTTGAGGCGAGAGCAGTACTTC	CSAPLDRGLRREQYF
few	TRBV7-2	TRBD2	TRBJ2-5	TGTGCCAGCAGCATGGGGGGGGGGACCCAAGAGACCCAGTACTTC	CASSMGGGTQETQYF
NA	TRBV5-1	NA	TRBJ1-2	TGCGCCAGCAGTGGGGTGGCAGGTGACTATGGCTACACCTTC	CASSGVAGDYGYTF
NA	TRBV7-9	TRBD1	TRBJ1-3	TGTGCCAGCAGCGAAGGGACAGCTGGAAACACCATATATTTT	CASSEGTAGNTIYF
many	TRBV7-2	TRBD2	TRBJ2-1	TGTGCCAGCAGCTATGGACTAGCGGCCTACAATGAGCAGTTCTTC	CASSYGLAAYNEQFF
NA	TRBV20-1	NA	TRBJ2-1	TGCAGTGCTAGAGATCTGGGGTTGAAGAATGAGCAGTTCTTC	CSARDLGLKNEQFF
many	TRBV28	TRBD1	TRBJ2-7	TGTGCCAGCAGGGGGACAGGAAACTACGAGCAGTACTTC	CASRGTGNYEQYF
many	TRBV4-2	NA	TRBJ1-2	TGTGCCAGCAGCCAAGTTGGTGTGACAGCAGATGGCTACACCTTC	CASSQVGVTADGYTF
many	TRBV7-2	NA	TRBJ2-1	TGTGCCAGCAGCCCCGGGCGGGACAATGAGCAGTTCTTC	CASSPGRDNEQFF
many	TRBV4-3	TRBD1	TRBJ1-4	TGCGCCAGCTCTGACAGGGTGGATGAAAAACTGTTTTTT	CASSDRVDEKLFF
many	TRBV4-2	NA	TRBJ2-1	TGTGCCAGCAGCCAAGGGGCTCCTGGCTACAATGAGCAGTTCTTC	CASSQGAPGYNEQFF
NA	TRBV30	NA	TRBJ1-5	TGTGCCTGGAGTGTTGGGGGGAATCAGCCCCAGCATTTT	CAWSVGGNQPQHF
few	TRBV24-1	NA	TRBJ1-2	TGTGCCACCAGTGATCCCTATCAGGGAGGCTACACCTTC	CATSDPYQGGYTF
many	TRBV14	TRBD2	TRBJ2-1	TGTGCCAGCAGCTCAAGGACTAGCGGGGGGACCCCCGAGCAGTTCTTC	CASSSRTSGGTPEQFF
many	TRBV12-3/TRBV12-4	TRBD2	TRBJ2-7	TGTGCCAGCAGTCCCTTGGCGGGCGGGGGTCTCTACGAGCAGTACTTC	CASSPLAGGGLYEQYF
many	TRBV20-1	TRBD1	TRBJ2-7	TGCAGTGCTAGTGAGGCATCCCGGGACAGAAGCTCCTACGAGCAGTACTTC	CSASEASRDRSSYEQYF
many	TRBV5-6	TRBD2	TRBJ2-1	TGTGCCAGCAGCTTCTGGCGGGGGAGTTACAATGAGCAGTTCTTC	CASSFWRGSYNEQFF
many	TRBV12-3/TRBV12-4	TRBD2	TRBJ2-3	TGTGCCAGCACCCCAGATGGGCGGGGGGCGGATACGCAGTATTTT	CASTPDGRGADTQYF
many	TRBV30	NA	TRBJ1-6	TGTGCCTGGAGTGTCGATAAATCACCCCTCCACTTT	CAWSVDKSPLHF
many	TRBV20-1	NA	TRBJ2-3	TGCAGCAGAGGGGCAGACGGCCCTAGCACAGATACGCAGTATTTT	CSRGADGPSTDTQYF
many	TRBV29-1	TRBD2	TRBJ2-1	TGCAGCGTTCTTAGACTAGCGGCTAACAATGAGCAGTTCTTC	CSVLRLAANNEQFF